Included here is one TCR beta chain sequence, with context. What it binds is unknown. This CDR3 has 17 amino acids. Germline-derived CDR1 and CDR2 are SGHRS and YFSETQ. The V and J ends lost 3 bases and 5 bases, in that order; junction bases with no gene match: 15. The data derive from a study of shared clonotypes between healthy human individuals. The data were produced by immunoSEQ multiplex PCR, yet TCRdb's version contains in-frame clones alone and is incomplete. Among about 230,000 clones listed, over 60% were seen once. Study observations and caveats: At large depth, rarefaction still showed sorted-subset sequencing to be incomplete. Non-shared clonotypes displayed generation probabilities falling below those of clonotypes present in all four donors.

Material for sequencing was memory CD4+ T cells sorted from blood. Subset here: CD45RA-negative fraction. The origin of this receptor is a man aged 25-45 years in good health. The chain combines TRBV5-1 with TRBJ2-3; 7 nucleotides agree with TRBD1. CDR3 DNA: TGCGCCAGCAGCTATACCCCCGGGACAGAAATCAGAGATACGCAGTATTTT. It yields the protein CASSYTPGTEIRDTQYF.